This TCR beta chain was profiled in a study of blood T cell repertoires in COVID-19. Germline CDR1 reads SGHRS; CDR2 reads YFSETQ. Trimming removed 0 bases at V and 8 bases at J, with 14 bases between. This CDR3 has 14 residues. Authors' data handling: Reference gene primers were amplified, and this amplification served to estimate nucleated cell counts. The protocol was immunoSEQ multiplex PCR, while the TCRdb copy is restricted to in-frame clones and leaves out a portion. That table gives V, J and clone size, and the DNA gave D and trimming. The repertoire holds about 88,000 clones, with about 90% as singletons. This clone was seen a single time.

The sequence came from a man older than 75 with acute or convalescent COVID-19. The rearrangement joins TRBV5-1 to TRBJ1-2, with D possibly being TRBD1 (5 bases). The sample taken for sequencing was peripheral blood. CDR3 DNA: TGCGCCAGCAGCTTGGTTGGGGGGACCGGCGGCTACACCTTC. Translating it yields CASSLVGGTGGYTF.